This T cell receptor beta chain was recovered during a study of vaccination and CD4 T cells after COVID-19. A remark on this clonotype: Antigen unknown.

The Oncomine TCR Beta short-read assay was applied to DNA of cultured CD4+ T cells. The template was genomic DNA from cultured CD4+ T cells. TCRdb used MiXCR to reprocess the PCR reads, holding one entry per CDR3 protein. This table has about 14,000 distinct CDR3 sequences, 27% appearing once. Treatment indicated: approximately nine-day PBMC culture with coronavirus spike peptide pools or control peptides (ViraFEST assay). The receptor's source is a human donor who had recovered from COVID-19. The sequenced sample consisted of CD4+ T cells from blood, cultured in vitro.

The CDR3 reads CASSLKTVNTGELFF. The CDR3 region has the DNA TGTGCCAGCAGCCTAAAGACAGTTAACACCGGGGAGCTGTTTTTT. The V and J genes are TRBV5-4 and TRBJ2-2, with D perhaps matching TRBD1 (5 bases). There are 15 residues in the CDR3. Germline-derived CDR1 and CDR2 are SGHNT and YYREEE (reference sequence). Trimming cost V 4 bases and J 2 bases, with 12 bases left between them. Filled out from reference TRBV5-4 and TRBJ2-2, the complete variable domain reads ETGVTQSPTHLIKTRGQQVTLRCSSQSGHNTVSWYQQALGQGPQFIFQYYREEENGRGNFPPRFSGLQFPNYSSELNVNALELDDSALYLCASSLKTVNTGELFFGEGSRLTVL.